This T cell receptor beta chain was found in a study of blood T cells in healthy people across ages. Study as a whole: For every two T cells, template switching captured about one barcoded beta molecule.

Through a sample-barcoded 5' primer and a J-beta primer mix, a second PCR was run for roughly 6 to 12 cycles. One entry per CDR3 protein results from TCRdb running MiXCR on the 5' RACE reads. The sample includes roughly 1.7 million distinct CDR3 sequences, roughly 32% of them seen just once. Findings of the study overall: It was found that TCR beta diversity correlated strongly with the percentage of naive T cells. Both naive CD4+ cell counts and diversity were greater in long-lived donors than in aged donors.

After removal of 4 bases from V and 0 bases from J, the junction contained 12 bases not matched to a gene. CDR1 is MNHEY and CDR2 is SMNVEV in the germline V gene (reference sequence). The CDR3 sequence is 17 residues long. Collection of roughly 9.8 milliliters of peripheral blood was performed for each donor. Turning to this clonotype: Its cognate antigen is unknown.

This TCR was sampled from a woman aged 25 to 39 in good health. This rearrangement joins TRBV27 to TRBJ2-7, with 7 bases fitting TRBD1. Sequencing used blood. The chain's CDR3 is CASSSPLRQGSSYEQYF. DNA of the CDR3: TGTGCCAGCAGTTCCCCCCTTAGACAGGGTAGCTCCTACGAGCAGTACTTC.